A single T cell receptor (beta chain) is shown here with its context. The V gene end was trimmed by 4 bases and the J gene end by 9 bases; junction bases not matched to a gene: 6. This CDR3 contains 14 residues. Per the germline V gene, CDR1 is KGHDR and CDR2 is SFDVKD. These data belong to a study of blood T cell repertoires in COVID-19. Participants came from fewer than 25 US areas, aged about 18 to 95 years. TCRdb's copy holds only in-frame clones and misses some; the assay was immunoSEQ multiplex PCR. The table has under 200,000 clones, approximately 83% seen once. Sequenced input: PBMCs or T cells enriched from blood (not recorded which). The origin of this receptor is a woman aged 60-70 years who had recovered from COVID-19. The chain joins TRBV24-1 to TRBJ2-1; TRBD1 matches at 9 bases. CDR3 region: CATSEWTGEGEQFF. The CDR3 DNA reads TGTGCCACCAGTGAATGGACAGGGGAGGGTGAGCAGTTCTTC.